This paragraph reports one T cell receptor (beta chain). The antigen it binds to is not known. There are no base qualities to consult, and no much larger clone falls within one base. Cut back by 2 bases and 3 bases, the V and J ends lie 7 bases apart. From the cysteine through the phenylalanine, the CDR3 covers 13 amino acids. The only DNA kept is the CDR3, 39 bases in frame from the first base. As encoded in the germline V gene (reference sequence), CDR1 is MNHNY while CDR2 is SVGAGI. These data originate in a study of cytotoxic CD8 clonotypes in ibrutinib-treated CLL (dated by TCRdb to the early 2020s). For the study in its entirety: In this cohort, about 15 patients were treatment-naive and about a dozen were relapsed/refractory, while some 18 had unmutated IGHV. Partial responses were observed in roughly 25 patients and complete responses in 2; after a median follow-up of around 68 months, remission was maintained in around 14 patients and progression was observed in roughly twelve. Samples at response were collected after a median of around twelve months of treatment, with a range of roughly 6 to 36 months. Samples averaged approximately 240,000 productive templates and approximately 100,000 productive rearrangements. Longitudinal samples were available for about 30% of the 86 trial participants. Cryopreserved peripheral blood mononuclear cells were obtained prior to treatment, at the time of response, and at either disease progression or sustained remission. Every sample from remission and from progressive disease was obtained while the patients were still on ibrutinib. What the study reported, not specific to this receptor: Sampling times were not matched between sustained-remission and progressing patients, and lymph node repertoires were not studied. Baseline clonality exceeded that of age-matched healthy donors and correlated strongly with circulating CD8+ T-cell counts. Clonality increased at ibrutinib response, stayed stable in sustained remission, and fell back toward baseline at progression. Public clonotypes were rare and either shrank or stayed stable during treatment, and the rise in clonality at ibrutinib response reflected expansion of private clonotypes.

A MiSeq instrument was used for deep resolution sequencing, which targeted depths ranging from 1 in 1 million up to 1 in 200,000 T cells, with coverage averaging 10x for each clonotype. TCR beta libraries were generated with the immunoSEQ hsTCRB Kit. On the study's bioinformatics: The data were analyzed with ImmunoSEQ Analyzer and ImmunoSEQ Data Assistant, and V, D and J gene assignments followed IMGT definitions. Clonality, which ranges from 0 to 1, was calculated as one minus the normalized Shannon entropy of productive rearrangement frequencies. Only overrepresented clonotypes making up at least 0.05% of the repertoire of each patient were included in the public clonotype analysis. Some 14 age-matched healthy donor repertoires from immuneACCESS served as clonality controls. Not all clones reach the TCRdb copy of this immuneACCESS table, which keeps in-frame sequences only. Checked studies attribute under half of the gap to unresolved V genes and leave the rest unexplained. V and J calls and clone size are given by that table; D and trimming were obtained from the DNA. The sample table lists fewer than 400,000 clones, over 60% of them with a count of one. The top ten hold roughly 6% of the sample.

For TCR beta library preparation, 1.5 to 2.5 micrograms of genomic DNA was extracted from cryopreserved PBMCs. Longitudinal blood samples from CLL patients receiving ibrutinib monotherapy were subjected to high-throughput TCR beta sequencing. The patients took part in an open-label, single-center phase 2 trial of ibrutinib monotherapy. The rearranged segments are TRBV6-6 and TRBJ1-1, with no D gene named confidently. The source is a human donor with chronic lymphocytic leukemia. The sample consisted of PBMCs, taken after 36 months of ibrutinib treatment. The nucleotide sequence is given as TGTGCCAGCAGTTACCGTGGAGACACTGAAGCTTTCTTT. This sequence encodes CASSYRGDTEAFF.